Given below is one T cell receptor beta chain in context. Which antigen it targets is not known. No base-level quality is on record; no much larger clone is a single base apart. The data were obtained in a study of T cell responses to AZD1222 COVID-19 vaccine (dated by TCRdb to 2020 to 2022). With respect to the entire study: A total of 230 to 250 trial participants underwent TCR sequencing, of whom some 210 received two doses of AZD1222 and about 26 received two doses of the MenACWY control vaccine. Trial participants were enrolled into age subgroups of 18-55, 56-69 and 70-plus years, which contained roughly 150, 30 and 60 TCR-sequenced participants, respectively. What the work shows at the level of the full study, not this receptor alone: The vaccine-associated CD4 TCRs covered the entire spike protein, and the dominant responses fell in regions 160-218 and 743-854. After two AZD1222 doses, spike-specific TCR breadth and depth were significantly higher than at day 0 and than in MenACWY recipients. Because no day 14 peak-response samples were available, the repertoires could be characterized only after the peak T cell response. Only a handful of AZD1222 recipients were SARS-CoV-2 seropositive at baseline, limiting conclusions about previously exposed vaccinees. Participants were mostly white British and included more females than males, and it was suggested by the authors that clonal diversity may have been underestimated. The 56-69-year group was small, and its depth increase did not reach significance, likely because of low power. Reportedly, almost half of the unique spike-specific TCRs recognized epitopes lying outside the regions that are mutated in the B.1.351 and B.1.1.7 variants.

Trimming takes 1 base from V and 1 base from J, and the germline ends sit 8 bases apart. As encoded in the germline V gene, CDR1 is SGHRS while CDR2 is YFSETQ. The CDR3 runs 14 residues from the cysteine to the phenylalanine. Only CDR3 DNA remains: 42 bases, in frame from the first base. What the time point label conveys for this sample: about 28 days (+/-7) after the second vaccine dose. Because spike-specific TCR depth and breadth did not differ between the two schedules, AZD1222 recipients who got a second dose at roughly 4 weeks were pooled with those who got a second dose at roughly 12 weeks. Vaccinee samples came from UK trials COV001 and COV002, including a single-blind randomized controlled phase 2/3 trial of AZD1222 (ChAdOx1 nCoV-19) in healthy adults. For TCRbeta chain sequencing, PBMC samples were collected from trial participants at day 0 and at day 28 after the second dose. The CDR3 regions of human TCRbeta chains were analyzed by immunosequencing. On the study's bioinformatics: Repertoire TCRs were matched against a reference library of SARS-CoV-2-specific TCRs generated with the MIRA antigen-specificity platform. Breadth meant the fraction of unique TCRs that were SARS-CoV-2-associated, whereas depth meant the fraction of total T cells that were SARS-CoV-2-associated. Using the MIRA data, each spike-specific TCR was assigned both to the spike region to which the TCR was reactive and to a CD4 or CD8 class. Log10-transformed breadth and depth values were compared by one-way ANOVA with Sidak's multiple comparisons tests. TCRdb's version of the immuneACCESS table is confined to in-frame rearrangements and falls short of the full clone set. An unresolved V gene accounts for under half of the shortfall where checked; the remainder is of unknown origin. V and J calls and clone size are given by that table; D and trimming were obtained from the DNA. The sample table records under 200,000 clones; 88% of these occur just once. Clones ranked in the top ten supply 4.3% of the sample.

Sequencing used peripheral blood, obtained 28 days after the second AZD1222 dose. This chain is built from TRBV5-1 and TRBJ1-1; there is no confident call for the D gene. The receptor comes from an adult who received the AZD1222 COVID-19 vaccine. The CDR3: CASSLRRQNTEAFF. The DNA sequence is given as TGCGCCAGCAGCTTGAGAAGGCAGAACACTGAAGCTTTCTTT. The variable domain in full, with residues beyond the CDR3 obtained from the reference TRBV5-1 and TRBJ1-1 genes, is KAGVTQTPRYLIKTRGQQVTLSCSPISGHRSVSWYQQTPGQGLQFLFEYFSETQRNKGNFPGRFSGRQFSNSRSEMNVSTLELGDSALYLCASSLRRQNTEAFFGQGTRLTVV.